This TCR beta chain comes out of a study of blood T cell repertoires in COVID-19. Looking at the study overall: Samples taken during acute and convalescent COVID-19 were collected in the United States, Italy and Spain. Nucleic acid was either cDNA or gDNA, and it came from T cells, B-cell-depleted T cells, or PBMCs.

V lost 2 bases and J 0 bases, leaving 8 bases between the germline ends. CDR1 is MNHEY and CDR2 is SVGEGT in the germline V gene. The CDR3 spans 14 residues. As processed by the authors: Amplification with reference gene primers provided the estimates of nucleated cell counts. The protocol was immunoSEQ multiplex PCR, while the TCRdb copy is restricted to in-frame clones and leaves out a portion. D and trimming come from the DNA, and the V and J calls and clone size come from that table. In the table there are some 200,000 clones, almost 85% of which are singletons. This sequence joins TRBV6-2 or TRBV6-3 and TRBJ2-7, with D tentatively TRBD2 (6 bases). Sequencing used peripheral blood. The clonotype originates from a human donor with acute or convalescent COVID-19. The donor label of this sample is uncertain. DNA for the CDR3: TGTGCCAGCAGTTACGGGGGGAACTCCTACGAGCAGTACTTC. Translating gives CASSYGGNSYEQYF.